Listed below are T cell receptor beta chains from one sample, sequenced in a study of T cell repertoires in ileal Crohn's disease. The data were produced by immunoSEQ multiplex PCR, yet TCRdb's version contains in-frame clones alone and is incomplete. This sample has about 970 clones, with 83% found just once. Sequenced input: ileal tissue. These receptors originate from an adult with Crohn's disease. CDR3s include the opening cysteine and the closing phenylalanine or tryptophan. The D gene is left open where the match is weak. A row's size may be missing; if present it is once, few, many or a size class.

TRBJ1-6	TRBD1	TRBV19	-	CASSIQGARNSPLHF	TGTGCCAGTAGTATCCAGGGGGCGCGGAATTCACCCCTCCACTTT
TRBJ2-1	-	TRBV5-1	-	CASSLAGDSLGVF	TGCGCCAGCAGCTTGGCCGGGGACTCCCTGGGCGTCTTC
TRBJ1-4	TRBD1	TRBV30	-	CAWSVWRDRDEKLFF	TGTGCCTGGAGTGTATGGAGGGACAGGGACGAAAAACTGTTTTTT
TRBJ1-1	TRBD1	TRBV4-1	-	CASSQGQGTGAFF	TGCGCCAGCAGCCAAGGACAGGGTACGGGAGCTTTCTTT
TRBJ1-1	TRBD1	TRBV2	-	CASHGTENTEAFF	TGTGCCAGCCACGGGACAGAGAACACTGAAGCTTTCTTT
TRBJ1-1	-	TRBV20-1	few	CSAFKNTEAFF	TGCAGTGCTTTTAAAAACACTGAAGCTTTCTTT
TRBJ2-5	TRBD1	TRBV19	-	CASSRGQGPQETQYF	TGTGCCAGTAGTCGAGGACAGGGCCCTCAAGAGACCCAGTACTTC
TRBJ1-3	-	TRBV5-1	-	CASSLAWSSGNTIYF	TGCGCCAGCAGCTTGGCCTGGAGCTCTGGAAACACCATATATTTT
TRBJ2-2	-	TRBV5-1	-	CASTDSGELFF	TGCGCCAGCACCGACAGCGGGGAGCTGTTTTTT
TRBJ1-1	-	TRBV7-3	few	CASSPSVNTEAFF	TGTGCCAGCAGCCCATCGGTGAACACTGAAGCTTTCTTT
TRBJ2-7	-	TRBV29-1	-	CSVGLQSSYEQYF	TGCAGCGTTGGGCTCCAAAGCTCCTACGAGCAGTACTTC
TRBJ2-7	TRBD2	TRBV19	-	CASSLGPGGYEQYF	TGTGCCAGTTCCCTAGGGCCGGGAGGCTACGAGCAGTACTTC
TRBJ2-2	-	TRBV11-2	-	CASSIQGPDTGELFF	TGTGCCAGCAGCATACAGGGACCCGACACCGGGGAGCTGTTTTTT
TRBJ1-2	TRBD1	TRBV19	-	CASSPKGQFYGYTF	TGTGCCAGTAGTCCGAAGGGACAGTTCTATGGCTACACCTTC
TRBJ2-7	TRBD1	TRBV15	-	CATRDSLTGGDEQYF	TGTGCCACCAGGGACTCCCTAACAGGGGGTGACGAGCAGTACTTC
TRBJ1-2	-	TRBV30	-	CAWSRREFYHYGYTF	TGTGCCTGGAGCCGGAGAGAATTTTACCACTATGGCTACACCTTC
TRBJ1-2	-	TRBV6-5	-	CASSYAGNYGYTF	TGTGCCAGCAGTTACGCCGGTAACTATGGCTACACCTTC
TRBJ1-1	-	TRBV11-2	-	CASSFERNLRNEAFF	TGTGCCAGCAGCTTCGAGAGAAATCTAAGAAATGAAGCTTTCTTT
TRBJ1-5	-	TRBV28	-	CASSLFGGRNQPQHF	TGTGCCAGCAGTTTGTTCGGGGGTCGCAATCAGCCCCAGCATTTT
TRBJ1-2	-	TRBV4-3	-	CASSPLGQGGYGYTF	TGCGCCAGCAGTCCTTTAGGGCAGGGCGGTTATGGCTACACCTTC
TRBJ1-3	-	TRBV18	once	CASSPIFRESGNTIYF	TGTGCCAGCTCACCAATATTCCGGGAATCTGGAAACACCATATATTTT
TRBJ2-3	-	TRBV6-5	-	CASSFGGGTDTQYF	TGTGCCAGCAGCTTCGGGGGAGGCACAGATACGCAGTATTTT
TRBJ1-4	-	TRBV5-1	hyperexpanded	CASSLTGLNEKLFF	TGCGCCAGCAGCTTGACAGGGTTAAATGAAAAACTGTTTTTT
TRBJ1-5	TRBD1	TRBV28	-	CASSPTQDRSNQPQHF	TGTGCCAGCAGTCCCACCCAGGACAGGAGCAATCAGCCCCAGCATTTT
TRBJ2-3	TRBD2	TRBV27	once	CASSRARGGVTSTDTQYF	TGTGCCAGCAGCCGCGCGCGCGGGGGTGTAACTAGCACAGATACGCAGTATTTT
TRBJ1-2	TRBD1	TRBV30	-	CAWSQTRTGINGYTF	TGTGCCTGGAGTCAGACCCGGACAGGGATTAATGGCTACACCTTC
TRBJ1-2	-	TRBV5-4	-	CASSLGTGRTDGYTF	TGTGCCAGCAGCTTGGGGACTGGCAGGACAGACGGCTACACCTTC
TRBJ2-5	-	TRBV5-6	-	CASSWMRARAQETQYF	TGTGCCAGCAGCTGGATGAGGGCGAGGGCCCAAGAGACCCAGTACTTC
TRBJ1-1	TRBD1	TRBV27	-	CASSVGTGYTEAFF	TGTGCCAGCAGTGTCGGGACAGGGTACACTGAAGCTTTCTTT
TRBJ2-3	TRBD2	TRBV7-2	-	CASSLMSGGTTDTQYF	TGTGCCAGCAGCTTAATGAGCGGGGGGACCACAGATACGCAGTATTTT
TRBJ2-5	TRBD2	TRBV15	-	CATSGLAGETQYF	TGTGCCACCAGCGGACTAGCGGGAGAGACCCAGTACTTC
TRBJ2-7	-	TRBV4-3	-	CASSQLQGRGEQYF	TGCGCCAGCAGCCAATTACAGGGACGGGGCGAGCAGTACTTC
TRBJ2-7	-	TRBV5-4	once	CASSSYGASKDYEQYF	TGTGCCAGCAGCTCATATGGGGCAAGCAAGGACTACGAGCAGTACTTC
TRBJ2-1	TRBD2	TRBV5-1	-	CASFSGGYNEQFF	TGCGCCAGCTTTAGCGGGGGTTACAATGAGCAGTTCTTC
TRBJ1-1	-	TRBV18	-	CASSPTVNTEAFF	TGTGCCAGCTCACCGACAGTGAACACTGAAGCTTTCTTT
TRBJ2-5	-	TRBV2	-	CASSEGRNAETQYF	TGTGCCAGCAGTGAGGGCAGGAACGCAGAGACCCAGTACTTC
TRBJ2-1	-	TRBV11-2	-	CATRGVEQFF	TGTGCCACCCGCGGGGTAGAGCAGTTCTTC
TRBJ1-1	-	TRBV6-1	-	CASAPSFDRNTEAFF	TGTGCCAGCGCGCCATCCTTCGACAGGAACACTGAAGCTTTCTTT
TRBJ2-1	TRBD2	TRBV6-4	-	CASARSGTSGYNEQFF	TGTGCCAGCGCCCGAAGTGGGACTAGCGGGTACAATGAGCAGTTCTTC
TRBJ2-1	TRBD1	TRBV18	-	CASSPDRGNGDEQFF	TGTGCCAGCTCACCGGACAGGGGGAACGGCGATGAGCAGTTCTTC
TRBJ2-7	-	TRBV6-4	few	CASSDPGYSEQYF	TGTGCCAGCAGTGACCCCGGTTATAGCGAGCAGTACTTC
TRBJ2-1	-	TRBV6-5	-	CASRPSGNEQFF	TGTGCCAGCCGGCCCTCAGGGAATGAGCAGTTCTTC
TRBJ1-5	-	TRBV30	-	CAWSAGIIGGSQPQHF	TGTGCCTGGAGTGCAGGTATAATAGGGGGTAGTCAGCCCCAGCATTTT